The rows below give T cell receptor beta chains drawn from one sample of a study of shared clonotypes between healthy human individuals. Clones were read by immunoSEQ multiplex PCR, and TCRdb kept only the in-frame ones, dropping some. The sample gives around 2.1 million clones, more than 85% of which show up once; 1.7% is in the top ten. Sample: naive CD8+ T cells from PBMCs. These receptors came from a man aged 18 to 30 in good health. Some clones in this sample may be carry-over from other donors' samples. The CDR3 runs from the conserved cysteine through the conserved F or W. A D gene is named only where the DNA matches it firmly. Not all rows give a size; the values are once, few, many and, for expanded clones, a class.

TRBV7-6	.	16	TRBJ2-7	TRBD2	TGTGCCAGCAGCCCCACGGGGAGCGGGAGCTTCTACGAGCAGTACTTC	CASSPTGSGSFYEQYF
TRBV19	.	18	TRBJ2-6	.	TGTGCCAGTAGTATCCTTACAGACGAAAGCTCTGGGGCCAACGTCCTGACTTTC	CASSILTDESSGANVLTF
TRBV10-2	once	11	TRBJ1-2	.	TGCGCCACCCGTGACGCCTATGGCTACACCTTC	CATRDAYGYTF
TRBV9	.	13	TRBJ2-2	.	TGTGCCAGCAGCGGGGGTATGCCCGGGGAGCTGTTTTTT	CASSGGMPGELFF
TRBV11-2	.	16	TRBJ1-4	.	TGTGCCAGCAGCTTCAGGGGAATTGCAACTAATGAAAAACTGTTTTTT	CASSFRGIATNEKLFF
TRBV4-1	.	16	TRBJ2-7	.	TGCGCCAGCAGCCCCGTGGGGATCCGAGGGGCCTACGAGCAGTACTTC	CASSPVGIRGAYEQYF
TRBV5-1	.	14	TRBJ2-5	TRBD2	TGCGCCAGCAGCCTGACTAGCGGAGTAGAGACCCAGTACTTC	CASSLTSGVETQYF
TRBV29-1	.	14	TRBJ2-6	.	TGCAGCGTTGACGAGGGTTCTGGGGCCAACGTCCTGACTTTC	CSVDEGSGANVLTF
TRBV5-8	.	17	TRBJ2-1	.	TGTGCCAGCAGCCCAGCTGCAGGAGAGGGGGCCTACAATGAGCAGTTCTTC	CASSPAAGEGAYNEQFF
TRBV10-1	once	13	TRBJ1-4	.	TGCGCCAGCAGTAGTCGATTCGATGAAAAACTGTTTTTT	CASSSRFDEKLFF
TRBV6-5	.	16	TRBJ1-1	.	TGTGCCAGCAGTTACTCCGGCAGTCTTAGGCGGACTGAAGCTTTCTTT	CASSYSGSLRRTEAFF
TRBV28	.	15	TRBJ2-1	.	TGTGCCAGCAGTCCACTAGTTATCTCCTACAATGAGCAGTTCTTC	CASSPLVISYNEQFF
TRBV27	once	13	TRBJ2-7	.	TGTGCCACCGCGGACGGAACAACCTACGAGCAGTACTTC	CATADGTTYEQYF
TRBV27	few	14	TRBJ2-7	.	TGTGCCAGCAGTTTCCAAAGGAGCTCCTACGAGCAGTACTTC	CASSFQRSSYEQYF
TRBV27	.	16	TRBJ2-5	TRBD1	TGTGCCAGCAGTACCCTTGGGACAGGAAATGAAGAGACCCAGTACTTC	CASSTLGTGNEETQYF
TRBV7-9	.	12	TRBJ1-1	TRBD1	TGTGCCAGCAGGCCACAGGGGGTTGAAGCTTTCTTT	CASRPQGVEAFF
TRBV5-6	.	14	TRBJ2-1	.	TGTGCCAGCAGCTTGGGACGGGGGTACAATGAGCAGTTCTTC	CASSLGRGYNEQFF
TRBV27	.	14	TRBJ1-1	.	TGTGCCAGCAGTGTTCGGGACGTGAACACTGAAGCTTTCTTT	CASSVRDVNTEAFF
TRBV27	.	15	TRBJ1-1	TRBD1	TGTGCCAGCAGTTTGAGGGGACAGCTCAACACTGAAGCTTTCTTT	CASSLRGQLNTEAFF
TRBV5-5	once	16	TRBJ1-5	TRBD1	TGTGCCAGCAGGGGGGGACAGGGGTATAGCAATCAGCCCCAGCATTTT	CASRGGQGYSNQPQHF
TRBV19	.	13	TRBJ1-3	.	TGTGCCACCCTCGCCAGGGATCAAAACACCATATATTTT	CATLARDQNTIYF
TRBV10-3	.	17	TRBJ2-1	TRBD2	TGTGCCAACTCCGGGGTAGCGGGAAATACTACCTACAATGAGCAGTTCTTC	CANSGVAGNTTYNEQFF
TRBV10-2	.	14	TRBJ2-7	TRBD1	TGCGCCAGCCGTACGGACAGGGGAGCCTACGAGCAGTACTTC	CASRTDRGAYEQYF
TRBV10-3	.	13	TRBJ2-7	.	TGTGCCCTACGGACCCCTGGCGGATACGAGCAGTACTTC	CALRTPGGYEQYF
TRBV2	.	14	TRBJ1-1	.	TGTGCCAGCACCCGTAAGGGGGTGAACACTGAAGCTTTCTTT	CASTRKGVNTEAFF